The 28 T cell receptor beta chains listed next were all sequenced from one sample in a study of PD-1 blockade in classical Hodgkin lymphoma. Measured with immunoSEQ multiplex PCR; TCRdb has only the in-frame clones, and not every one. The repertoire holds nearly 25,000 clones, approximately 67% seen once, with roughly 27% in the top ten. Specified time point: cycle 4 day 1 (C4D1), after five to seven weeks of nivolumab. In every patient, relapse followed autologous stem cell transplantation, while exposure to brentuximab vedotin differed. Specimen: peripheral blood mononuclear cells (PBMCs), collected before the fourth cycle of nivolumab. The receptor set was obtained from a human donor with classical Hodgkin lymphoma.

This chain uses TRBV11-3 with TRBJ2-6, with D unclear. V lost 10 bases to trimming and J lost 4 bases, with 8 bases between them. CDR1 and CDR2 (germline): SGHNT, YENEEA. The CDR3 has 12 amino acids. The CDR3 nucleotides read TGTGCCACGCGGCTCGGGGCCAACGTCCTGACTTTC. Translated, it gives CATRLGANVLTF.

The rearrangement joins TRBV7-3 to TRBJ2-3, with D possibly being TRBD2 (6 bases). The CDR3 consists of 19 residues. The V end was cut by 2 bases, the J end by 2 bases, with 23 bases between. Germline assignment: CDR1 SGHTA and CDR2 FQGTGA. The CDR3 coding sequence is TGTGCCAGCAGCTTACAACCCCCGAGACTAACGGGGGACACAGATACGCAGTATTTT. Translated: CASSLQPPRLTGDTDTQYF.

This clone has a single count. V gene TRBV5-1 combines with J gene TRBJ2-5; D not resolved. Germline lookup yields CDR1 SGHRS and CDR2 YFSETQ. The ends were cut back, 0 bases at V and 2 bases at J, with 17 bases in the middle. The CDR3 loop spans 17 amino acids. The CDR3 here is CASSLAETQSLQETQYF. CDR3 bases: TGCGCCAGCAGCTTGGCCGAGACACAGTCATTACAAGAGACCCAGTACTTC. Full variable domain (outside the CDR3, taken from reference TRBV5-1 and TRBJ2-5): KAGVTQTPRYLIKTRGQQVTLSCSPISGHRSVSWYQQTPGQGLQFLFEYFSETQRNKGNFPGRFSGRQFSNSRSEMNVSTLELGDSALYLCASSLAETQSLQETQYFGPGTRLLVL.

The chain couples TRBV11-3 to TRBJ2-5; weak D call: TRBD1 (5 bases). Trimming took off 5 bases at V and 3 bases at J, with 19 bases between the two ends. CDR1 and CDR2 (germline): SGHNT, YENEEA. CDR3 length: 16 residues. CDR3 amino acids: CASSLTVIFREETQYF. Here the CDR3 DNA reads TGTGCCAGCAGCCTAACCGTGATATTCAGGGAAGAGACCCAGTACTTC.

This clone appeared once. V usage is TRBV5-1 and J usage is TRBJ1-1; D possibly corresponds to TRBD1 (5 bases). Germline assignment: CDR1 SGHRS and CDR2 YFSETQ. The CDR3 has 13 residues. The V end was cut by 4 bases, the J end by 0 bases, with 7 bases between. The CDR3 DNA reads as TGCGCCAGCAGCAAGGACATGAACACTGAAGCTTTCTTT. This translates into CASSKDMNTEAFF.

The chain couples TRBV5-1 to TRBJ2-3, with a tentative D call TRBD2 (5 bases). Germline V gene lookup returns CDR1 SGHRS and CDR2 YFSETQ. CDR3 length: 17 residues. With 9 bases removed from V and 3 bases from J, the gap between germline ends came to 26 bases. The CDR3 DNA reads TGCGCCAACCTGTGGGTCCGGGATACTGTAGTAACAGATACGCAGTATTTT. Translating it yields CANLWVRDTVVTDTQYF.

The V and J genes are TRBV6-1 and TRBJ2-2; D is perhaps TRBD1 (6 bases). The germline V gene encodes CDR1 MNHNS and CDR2 SASEGT. The V gene lost 3 bases and the J gene lost 1 base, with 12 bases spanning the gap. The CDR3 is made up of 16 amino acids. CDR3 residues: CASSEFGTRNTGELFF. The CDR3 DNA follows: TGTGCCAGCAGTGAGTTCGGGACAAGGAACACCGGGGAGCTGTTTTTT.

The V call is TRBV6-5, the J call TRBJ2-1; the match to TRBD1 covers 9 bases. The CDR3 totals 16 residues. Germline V lookup: CDR1 MNHEY, CDR2 SVGAGI. V lost 4 bases to trimming and J lost 2 bases; unmatched junction nucleotides: 6. Here the CDR3 DNA reads TGTGCCAGCAGTTCTCGGGGGACAGGGCCCTACAATGAGCAGTTCTTC. Its translation: CASSSRGTGPYNEQFF.

V usage is TRBV18 and J usage is TRBJ1-5; D possibly corresponds to TRBD1 (6 bases). The CDR3 contains 14 residues. The germline V gene has CDR1 KGHSH and CDR2 LQKENI. Trimming shortened V by 4 bases and J by 5 bases, and 12 bases separated the two germline ends. CDR3 protein: CASSLAGEDQPQHF. CDR3 nucleotides: TGTGCCAGCTCACTCGCAGGGGAAGATCAGCCCCAGCATTTT.

The gene calls are TRBV11-2 and TRBJ2-3; 10 positions match TRBD2. The CDR3 contains 14 residues. The V gene end was trimmed by 5 bases and the J gene end by 6 bases; junction bases not matched to a gene: 5. Per germline, CDR1 SGHAT and CDR2 FQNNGV. Written as DNA, the CDR3 is TGTGCCAGCAGCCGTAGCGGGGGGCGGGATACGCAGTATTTT. This translates into CASSRSGGRDTQYF. The whole variable domain, remainder taken from reference TRBV11-2 and TRBJ2-3, is EAGVAQSPRYKIIEKRQSVAFWCNPISGHATLYWYQQILGQGPKLLIQFQNNGVVDDSQLPKDRFSAERLKGVDSTLKIQPAKLEDSAVYLCASSRSGGRDTQYFGPGTRLTVL.

The V and J genes are TRBV7-9 and TRBJ1-1, with D tentatively TRBD1 (5 bases). This CDR3 has 16 residues. The V end lost 5 bases, the J end lost 0 bases, and 16 bases lay between the germline ends. From germline, CDR1 is SEHNR and CDR2 FQNEAQ (reference sequence). The CDR3: CASSLGREGMNTEAFF. The CDR3 DNA reads TGTGCCAGCAGCCTTGGACGGGAGGGGATGAACACTGAAGCTTTCTTT.

The V gene is TRBV6-1, the J gene TRBJ1-2; TRBD1 aligns across 7 bases. The V segment lost 8 bases and the J segment 6 bases; nucleotides outside the gene matches: 6. Per germline, CDR1 MNHNS and CDR2 SASEGT. The CDR3 length is 12 residues. The CDR3 region has the DNA TGTGCCAGCGCAGAGGGGGCTGATGGCTACACCTTC. Amino acid sequence: CASAEGADGYTF.

J is TRBJ2-5 and V is TRBV10-2; maybe TRBD2 (5 bases). Trimming left V 4 bases short and J 1 base short, with 7 bases between. Germline V gene lookup returns CDR1 WSHSY and CDR2 SAAADI. This CDR3 comprises 13 residues. The CDR3 DNA follows: TGCGCCAGCAGTGGGACTTCCCAAGAGACCCAGTACTTC. It translates to CASSGTSQETQYF.

The chain joins TRBV28 to TRBJ1-2, with 8 bases aligning to TRBD1. Germline V gene data show CDR1 as MDHEN and CDR2 as SYDVKM. Trimming took 3 bases from V and 4 from J; bases not matched to a gene: 7. The CDR3 is 15 residues long. The CDR3 DNA follows: TGTGCCAGCAGTTTGTTACAGGGGGTTGGCTATGGCTACACCTTC. Protein product: CASSLLQGVGYGYTF.

The chain couples TRBV6-1 to TRBJ1-1; D might be TRBD1 (6 bases). In germline, CDR1 is MNHNS, CDR2 SASEGT. CDR3 length equals 16 residues. Trimming removed 1 base at V and 11 bases at J, with 23 bases between. The CDR3 is CASSEVAGGSGFSAFF. Here the CDR3 DNA reads TGTGCCAGCAGTGAAGTTGCCGGGGGCTCAGGGTTTTCGGCTTTCTTT.

The chain uses TRBV11-3 and TRBJ2-2; 12 bases line up with TRBD1. Trimming at V came to 5 bases and at J to 5 bases, leaving 6 bases not matched to a gene. Germline V lookup: CDR1 SGHNT, CDR2 YENEEA. The length of the CDR3 is 16 residues. The CDR3 loop is CASSPGTGGETGELFF. CDR3 coding DNA: TGTGCCAGCAGCCCCGGGACAGGGGGCGAAACCGGGGAGCTGTTTTTT.

This clone was detected only a few times. The chain couples TRBV29-1 to TRBJ2-3; D possibly matches TRBD1 or TRBD2 (5 bases each). The V gene lost 7 bases and the J gene lost 3 bases, with 14 bases spanning the gap. From germline, CDR1 is SQVTM and CDR2 ANQGSEA. The CDR3 runs to 13 residues. This chain's CDR3 is CSGGIRGTDTQYF. CDR3 nucleotides: TGCAGCGGGGGGATCCGCGGGACAGATACGCAGTATTTT.

This chain links TRBV18 with TRBJ2-3, with 9 nucleotides matching TRBD1. J lost 4 bases, V lost 2 bases, and 4 bases had no gene match. The V gene's germline CDR1 is KGHSH and CDR2 LQKENI. The length of the CDR3 is 15 residues. The CDR3 DNA is TGTGCCAGCTCACCATCCGACAGGGGGTCAGATACGCAGTATTTT. Its protein product is CASSPSDRGSDTQYF.

Turning to this clone: One end of the junction varies from germline; a read error may be responsible. The chain couples TRBV7-2 to TRBJ1-2; D not resolved. This CDR3 spans 14 amino acids. CDR1 SGHTA and CDR2 FQGNSA come from the germline V gene. CDR3 coding DNA: TGCGCCAGCAGCCAAGTCTTGGGAGGGAGAGGCTACACCTTC. It translates to CASSQVLGGRGYTF.

The gene calls are TRBV6-4 and TRBJ2-3; 12 bases line up with TRBD2. This CDR3 region has 15 residues. V lost 4 bases to trimming and J lost 1 base; unmatched junction nucleotides: 0. Germline CDR1 reads MRHNA; CDR2 reads SNTAGT. The CDR3 nucleotides read TGTGCCAGCAGTGGGACTAGCGGGGGCACAGATACGCAGTATTTT. Amino acid sequence: CASSGTSGGTDTQYF.

The chain joins TRBV7-2 to TRBJ2-2; D not certain. CDR1 SGHTA and CDR2 FQGNSA come from the germline V gene. V lost 5 bases and J lost 2, with 9 bases in between. This CDR3 is built from 14 residues. The CDR3 is CASSLFGNTGELFF. As DNA, the CDR3 is TGTGCCAGCAGCCTTTTTGGAAACACCGGGGAGCTGTTTTTT.

By frequency in the sample, this clone is medium-sized. The rearrangement joins TRBV15 to TRBJ2-1, with a weak D call TRBD2 (5 bases). The CDR3 is made up of 12 amino acids. V shed 9 bases and J shed 8 bases, with 14 bases lying between them. From germline, CDR1 is LNHNV and CDR2 YYDKDF (reference sequence). CDR3 sequence reads: CATSGGWDEQFF. CDR3 in DNA: TGTGCCACTTCAGGAGGTTGGGATGAGCAGTTCTTC.

Concerning this clone itself: It may be a read error: a sequence one base away is much more abundant. The chain couples TRBV7-6 to TRBJ2-5; 7 bases are shared with TRBD1. Trimming at V came to 1 base and at J to 3 bases, leaving 14 bases not matched to a gene. The CDR3 sequence is 18 residues long. Germline-derived CDR1 and CDR2 are SGHVS and FNYEAQ. The CDR3 DNA is TGTGCCAGCAGCTTAGTAGTCTTCCAGGACAGGAGCAAAGAGACCCAGTACTTC. Protein product: CASSLVVFQDRSKETQYF.

CDR3 DNA sequence: TGTGCCAGCACTGCGGTAGCGGACAGTAATTCACCCCTCCACTTT. Translating it yields CASTAVADSNSPLHF. V and J are TRBV5-5 and TRBJ1-6, with D maybe TRBD1 (6 bases). V was cut by 6 bases and J by 6 bases, with 16 bases left in between. Germline values: CDR1 SGHKS, CDR2 YYEKEE (reference sequence). CDR3 length: 15 amino acids.

J is TRBJ2-5 and V is TRBV30; 14 bases align to TRBD2. Germline V gene data show CDR1 as GTSNPN and CDR2 as SVGIG (reference sequence). This CDR3 comprises 16 residues. J gave up 5 bases and V 2 bases, and 7 bases lay outside the gene matches. The CDR3 region has the DNA TGTGCCTGGAGTTCAGGACTAGCGGGGGGCTGGGAGACCCAGTACTTC. Translating it yields CAWSSGLAGGWETQYF.

Regarding this clone: This sample includes further DNA sequences coding for the same CDR3. This chain uses TRBV28 with TRBJ1-6, with 7 bases aligning to TRBD1. The CDR3 has 14 residues. V trimming: 2 bases; J trimming: 13 bases; junction bases outside the gene matches: 8. Germline lookup yields CDR1 MDHEN and CDR2 SYDVKM. The CDR3 DNA sequence: TGTGCCAGCAGTTTAGACAGGGAGAGCTCGCCCCTCCACTTT. Translation: CASSLDRESSPLHF.

V gene TRBV5-6 combines with J gene TRBJ2-7, with 9 bases lining up with TRBD1. The V and J ends lost 0 bases and 2 bases, in that order; junction bases with no gene match: 6. This CDR3 region has 16 residues. Germline V gives CDR1 SGHDT, CDR2 YYEEEE. CDR3 loop: CASSLGPGQGTYEQYF. The CDR3 DNA reads as TGTGCCAGCAGCTTGGGTCCGGGACAGGGCACCTACGAGCAGTACTTC.

This clone was observed a single time. The V gene is TRBV5-4, the J gene TRBJ2-4; 9 bases align to TRBD1. Germline trimming cut 0 bases from V and 3 bases from J; bases unmatched to any gene: 4. Germline CDR1 is SGHNT and CDR2 is YYREEE (reference sequence). The CDR3 covers 16 residues. The CDR3 sequence is CASSLGTGAYKNIQYF. Here the CDR3 DNA reads TGTGCCAGCAGCTTGGGGACAGGGGCCTACAAAAACATTCAGTACTTC.